This entry lists 21 T cell receptor beta chains sequenced from one sample in a study of T-cell reconstitution after alpha-beta-depleted transplantation in children (dated by TCRdb to about 2016). The receptor library was made with PCR. The run used an Illumina HiSeq 2500. TCR library preparation used molecular barcoding, with unique molecular identifiers applied to normalize quantification of the TCRbeta repertoire. TCRdb passed the public sequencing reads through fastp at Q25 and MiXCR, retaining productive beta sequences. Identical CDR3 protein sequences are pooled into one entry, listed with their most common genes and DNA. Across this sample there are 500,000 to 650,000 distinct CDR3 sequences, with 11% seen only once. The ten largest make up 14% of the sample. The sample's treatment or condition, from its label and the paper: allogeneic hematopoietic cell transplantation with graft depleted of TCRalphabeta T cells and CD19 B cells.

Sequenced here: PBMCs, mostly from graft donor cells, sampled 180 days after TCRalphabeta/CD19-depleted stem cell transplant. Receptors originate from a female patient younger than 10 who had a stem cell transplant for aplastic anemia, so the T cells may come from the graft donor.

The table lists this clonotype with many counts. V is TRBV4-3 and J is TRBJ2-7, with D possibly TRBD2 on 6 matching bases. The CDR3 covers 14 residues. V dropped 5 bases and J dropped 3 bases, with 14 bases sitting between them. CDR1 and CDR2 from the germline V gene are LGHNA and YSLEER. The CDR3 bases are TGCGCCAGCAGCTCCCGGACGGACTACTACGAGCAGTACTTC. It codes for CASSSRTDYYEQYF.

This clonotype was observed at least ten times. The rearrangement joins TRBV7-2 to TRBJ2-1; tentatively, D is TRBD2 (6 bases). This CDR3 spans 14 amino acids. Germline CDR1 is SGHTA and CDR2 is FQGNSA. V was pared by 5 bases and J by 1 base, with 9 bases between. CDR3 protein: CASSRRDSYNEQFF. The CDR3 DNA follows: TGTGCCAGCAGCAGGAGGGATTCCTACAATGAGCAGTTCTTC.

Only a few counts were recorded for this clonotype. The chain employs TRBV5-1 and TRBJ2-3; no definite D call. With 4 bases removed from V and 6 bases from J, the gap between germline ends came to 9 bases. Germline V CDR1 and CDR2: SGHRS, YFSETQ. The CDR3 extends over 12 amino acids. The CDR3 protein is CASSISRDTQYF. In DNA form, the CDR3 reads TGCGCCAGCAGCATCAGTCGGGATACGCAGTATTTT.

The table lists this clonotype with a few counts. The V call is TRBV7-9, the J call TRBJ2-7; 8 positions match TRBD1. Germline V lookup: CDR1 SEHNR, CDR2 FQNEAQ (reference sequence). The CDR3 extends over 14 amino acids. With 5 bases clipped from V and 5 bases from J, the junction kept 8 bases outside the gene matches. CDR3 region: CASSPSDRVDEQYV. The DNA for the CDR3 is TGTGCCAGCAGCCCCTCGGACAGGGTCGACGAGCAGTACGTC.

This clonotype was observed a few times. The V call is TRBV7-9, the J call TRBJ1-5, with D possibly TRBD1 on 6 matching bases. There are 15 residues in the CDR3. CDR1 SEHNR and CDR2 FQNEAQ come from the germline V gene (reference sequence). V dropped 2 bases and J dropped 1 base, with 9 bases sitting between them. CDR3 sequence reads: CASSLSGASNQPQHF. The CDR3 DNA is TGTGCCAGCAGCTTATCAGGGGCCAGCAATCAGCCCCAGCATTTT.

This chain connects TRBV10-1 to TRBJ2-1; D remains unclear. V was shortened by 3 bases and J by 0 bases, with 3 bases between the two germline ends. Germline V CDR1 and CDR2: WNHNN, SYGVQD (reference sequence). The CDR3 consists of 13 residues. The CDR3 protein is CASSDLSYNEQFF. In nucleotides, the CDR3 is TGCGCCAGCAGTGACCTCTCCTACAATGAGCAGTTCTTC.

V usage is TRBV27 and J usage is TRBJ2-1, with TRBD2 matching 7 bases. Germline lookup yields CDR1 MNHEY and CDR2 SMNVEV (reference sequence). The junction had 5 bases not matched to a gene; V was cut back by 6 bases and J by 9 bases. CDR3 length equals 12 residues. CDR3 sequence: CASSREEGEQFF. Written as DNA, the CDR3 is TGTGCCAGCAGCCGGGAGGAAGGTGAGCAGTTCTTC.

The sample holds many counts of this clonotype. V and J are TRBV10-3 and TRBJ1-2, with D possibly TRBD1 on 6 matching bases. This CDR3 has 14 residues. V lost 3 bases and J lost 3, with 11 bases in between. The germline CDR1 and CDR2 sequences are ENHRY and SYGVKD. CDR3 residues: CAISDRGGDYGYTF. For the CDR3, the DNA is TGTGCCATCAGTGACAGGGGAGGCGACTATGGCTACACCTTC.

At least ten counts were recorded for this clonotype. The gene calls are TRBV20-1 and TRBJ2-1; the D call may be TRBD1 or TRBD2 (5 bases each). Trimming took 7 bases from V and 4 from J, leaving 14 bases between them. The CDR3 is made up of 13 amino acids. Germline-derived CDR1 and CDR2 are DFQATT and SNEGSKA (reference sequence). The DNA of the CDR3 is TGCAGTGAAACCGGGACCTCGTACAATGAGCAGTTCTTC. It specifies CSETGTSYNEQFF.

This clonotype was seen a few times. The chain combines TRBV29-1 with TRBJ1-5, with D possibly matching TRBD1 (6 bases). This CDR3 is built from 12 residues. Germline V gives CDR1 SQVTM, CDR2 ANQGSEA. Deletions cut 4 bases from V and 6 bases from J, with 10 bases between. CDR3: CSVGGGGQPQHF. The DNA of the CDR3 is TGCAGCGTTGGAGGGGGGGGTCAGCCCCAGCATTTT.

The rearrangement joins TRBV3-1 to TRBJ2-1, with D perhaps given as TRBD1 or TRBD2 (5 bases each). The V gene's germline CDR1 is LGHDT and CDR2 YNNKEL (reference sequence). The CDR3 consists of 13 residues. V shed 1 base and J shed 10 bases, with 11 bases lying between them. The CDR3 DNA reads as TGTGCCAGCAGCCAAGCTTTCTGGGGGGAGCAGTTCTTC. It encodes CASSQAFWGEQFF.

The chain has TRBV19 and TRBJ2-2; 12 bases are shared with TRBD2. V lost 5 bases and J lost 2; bases outside the gene matches: 9. Germline CDR1 is LNHDA and CDR2 is SQIVND (reference sequence). The CDR3 extends over 18 amino acids. This CDR3 is CASSARPGLAGNTGELFF. DNA for the CDR3: TGTGCCAGTAGTGCCCGCCCCGGACTAGCGGGAAACACCGGGGAGCTGTTTTTT.

The table lists this clonotype with many counts. This rearrangement joins TRBV12-3 or TRBV12-4 to TRBJ2-1; 7 nucleotides line up with TRBD1. Trimming removed 6 bases from V and 8 bases from J; junction bases left unmatched: 7. The CDR3 totals 13 residues. This CDR3 reads CASRSRTGDEQFF. The CDR3 DNA reads as TGTGCCAGCAGATCCCGGACAGGCGATGAGCAGTTCTTC.

Only a few counts were recorded for this clonotype. V and J are TRBV4-2 and TRBJ2-7; 10 positions match TRBD2. Germline CDR1 reads LGHNA; CDR2 reads YNFKEQ. There are 16 residues in the CDR3. V lost 0 bases, J lost 2 bases, and 4 bases stayed unmatched. CDR3 sequence (DNA): TGTGCCAGCAGCCAAGAGCCTAGCGGGAGCCCCTACGAGCAGTACTTC. This sequence encodes CASSQEPSGSPYEQYF.

In its sample, this clonotype was seen a few times. The rearrangement joins TRBV3-1 to TRBJ2-7, with a weak D call TRBD2 (5 bases). The CDR3 extends over 13 amino acids. V lost 1 base, J lost 3 bases, and 7 bases lay in between. Germline V CDR1 and CDR2: LGHDT, YNNKEL (reference sequence). The CDR3 protein is CASSQASGYEQYF. In DNA, the CDR3 is TGTGCCAGCAGCCAAGCGAGCGGCTACGAGCAGTACTTC.

V and J are TRBV27 and TRBJ2-1, with a weak D call TRBD2 (5 bases). The V gene's germline CDR1 is MNHEY and CDR2 SMNVEV (reference sequence). This CDR3 is built from 17 residues. V lost 3 bases and J lost 0, with 15 bases in between. CDR3 amino acids: CASSLISPRGSYNEQFF. CDR3 nucleotides: TGTGCCAGCAGTTTGATTAGCCCACGGGGCTCCTACAATGAGCAGTTCTTC.

This chain links TRBV7-2 with TRBJ2-5; D perhaps matches TRBD2 (6 bases). V lost 3 bases and J lost 5, with 19 bases in between. CDR3 length: 16 amino acids. Germline loops: CDR1 SGHTA, CDR2 FQGNSA. For the CDR3, the DNA is TGTGCCAGCAGCTTCCGCGAGGGAGGAAAGGGGGAGACCCAGTACTTC. Encoded protein: CASSFREGGKGETQYF.

The rearrangement uses TRBV28 and TRBJ2-5, with a tentative D call TRBD1 (6 bases). Germline V gene data show CDR1 as MDHEN and CDR2 as SYDVKM. The CDR3 is made up of 15 amino acids. Trimming left V 4 bases short and J 4 bases short, with 16 bases between. The CDR3 DNA reads TGTGCCAGCAGTTATGGACAGTGGCGAAGAGAGACCCAGTACTTC. This gives the protein CASSYGQWRRETQYF. Full variable domain (missing parts from reference TRBV28 and TRBJ2-5): DVKVTQSSRYLVKRTGEKVFLECVQDMDHENMFWYRQDPGLGLRLIYFSYDVKMKEKGDIPEGYSVSREKKERFSLILESASTNQTSMYLCASSYGQWRRETQYFGPGTRLLVL.

The CDR3 DNA sequence: TGTGCCAGCAGCCCGGGGAACAGGGGGGTACTAGCGGGAGCAGAGACCCAGTACTTC. Translated, it gives CASSPGNRGVLAGAETQYF. The gene calls are TRBV11-2 and TRBJ2-5; TRBD2 agrees at 11 bases. CDR3 length equals 19 residues. From germline, CDR1 is SGHAT and CDR2 FQNNGV. V gave up 5 bases and J gave up 4 bases; unmatched junction bases: 18.

CDR3: CSAREKGHPYEQYV. DNA of the CDR3: TGCAGTGCTAGAGAAAAGGGACACCCTTACGAGCAGTACGTC. This sequence joins TRBV20-1 and TRBJ2-7, with TRBD1 as a possible D gene (6 bases). The CDR3 length is 14 residues. V was shortened by 0 bases and J by 4 bases, with 13 bases between the two germline ends. Germline assignment: CDR1 DFQATT and CDR2 SNEGSKA (reference sequence).

This clonotype was counted at least ten times. The chain has TRBV6-5 and TRBJ2-5; 7 bases map to TRBD1. The CDR3 covers 15 residues. The V segment lost 1 base and the J segment 1 base; nucleotides outside the gene matches: 3. Looked up from germline, CDR1 is MNHEY and CDR2 is SVGAGI. The CDR3 nucleotides read TGTGCCAGCAGTTACTTGGGACAGCTCCAAGAGACCCAGTACTTC. Protein product: CASSYLGQLQETQYF.